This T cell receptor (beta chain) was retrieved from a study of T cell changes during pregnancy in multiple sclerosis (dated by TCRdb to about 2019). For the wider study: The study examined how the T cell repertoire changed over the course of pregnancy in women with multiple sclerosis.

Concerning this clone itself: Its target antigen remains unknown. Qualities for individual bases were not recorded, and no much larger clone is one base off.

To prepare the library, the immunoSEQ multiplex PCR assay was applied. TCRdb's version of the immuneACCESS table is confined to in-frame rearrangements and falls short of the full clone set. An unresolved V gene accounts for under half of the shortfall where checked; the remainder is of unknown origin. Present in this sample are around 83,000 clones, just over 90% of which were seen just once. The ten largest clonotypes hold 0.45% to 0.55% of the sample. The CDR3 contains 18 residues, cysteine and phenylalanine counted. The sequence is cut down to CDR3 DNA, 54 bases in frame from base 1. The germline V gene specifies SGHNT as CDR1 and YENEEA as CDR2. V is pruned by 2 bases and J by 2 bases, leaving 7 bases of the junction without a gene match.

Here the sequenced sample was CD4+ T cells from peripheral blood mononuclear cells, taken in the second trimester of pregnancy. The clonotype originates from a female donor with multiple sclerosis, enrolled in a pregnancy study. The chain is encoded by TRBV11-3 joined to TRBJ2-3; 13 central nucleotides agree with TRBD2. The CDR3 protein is CASSLNQLAGGTTDTQYF. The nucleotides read TGTGCCAGCAGCTTAAATCAACTAGCGGGGGGGACCACAGATACGCAGTATTTT.